This T cell receptor (beta chain) was identified during a study of early T cells in non-severe SARS-CoV-2 infection. In this sample, this clonotype turned up many times. The V gene's germline CDR1 is MDHEN and CDR2 SYDVKM. The CDR3 runs to 15 residues. After removal of 1 base from V and 14 bases from J, the junction contained 10 bases not matched to a gene. The TCR library protocol was used to attach unique molecular identifiers. These identifiers were attached to individual cDNA molecules. TCRdb re-called the 5' RACE reads through MiXCR, storing one row per CDR3 protein. The sample holds approximately 52,000 distinct CDR3 sequences, more than 13% seen once.

The sequence derives from an adult who was a healthcare worker with PCR-confirmed SARS-CoV-2 infection or an uninfected control (not recorded which). The specimen was whole blood, collected at baseline. This chain connects TRBV28 to TRBJ2-1; 11 bases match TRBD1. CDR3 nucleotides: TGTGCCAGCAGTTTATACCTAGGACAGGGGGCCTCGGAGTTCTTC. This codes for CASSLYLGQGASEFF.